The source of this TCR beta chain is a study of blood T cell repertoires in COVID-19. Across the whole study: Nucleic acid was either cDNA or gDNA, and it came from T cells, B-cell-depleted T cells, or PBMCs.

The CDR3 contains 13 residues. Germline V lookup: CDR1 MNHNY, CDR2 SVGAGI (reference sequence). Trimming removed 8 bases from V and 0 bases from J, with 8 bases in between. The data were produced by immunoSEQ multiplex PCR, yet TCRdb's version contains in-frame clones alone and is incomplete. The data hold some 97,000 clones, with around 90% observed a single time. The TCR sequence derives from an older woman with acute or convalescent COVID-19. This sequence joins TRBV6-6 and TRBJ2-1, with TRBD2 as a possible D gene (5 bases). The specimen was peripheral blood. CDR3 protein: CASGGPSYNEQFF. The CDR3, as DNA: TGTGCCAGCGGAGGCCCCTCCTACAATGAGCAGTTCTTC.